A selection of T cell receptor beta chains follows, all from one sample in a study of tumor-infiltrating lymphocytes in localized non-small cell lung cancer. The data were produced by immunoSEQ multiplex PCR, yet TCRdb's version contains in-frame clones alone and is incomplete. The sample shows over 10,000 clones, 60% to 85% of them seen only once. Input material: uninvolved lung tissue not adjacent to the tumor. These receptors came from a human donor with non-small cell lung cancer. Both conserved end residues are part of each CDR3. The order of the fields is clone size, V gene, CDR3 length, J gene, D gene, CDR3 DNA, CDR3 protein. A D gene is named only where the DNA matches it firmly. A clone size is listed for some rows: how often the clone was seen (once, few, many), or a class if it is expanded.

>.|TRBV30|11|TRBJ1-2|.
TGTGCCTGGAGTGTTTCGGGCGGCTACACCTTC
CAWSVSGGYTF
>.|TRBV6-5|14|TRBJ2-6|.
TGTGCCAGCAGTCGATACTCTGGGGCCAACGTCCTGACTTTC
CASSRYSGANVLTF
>.|TRBV11-2|13|TRBJ2-7|.
TGTGCCAGCAGCTTACGATCTATAGGCGAGCAGTACTTC
CASSLRSIGEQYF
>once|TRBV6-6|15|TRBJ2-1|TRBD2
TGTGCCGTACTTCCGGGACTAGCGGCCTACAATGAGCAGTTCTTC
CAVLPGLAAYNEQFF
>.|TRBV28|14|TRBJ1-1|.
TGTGCCAGCACCTCGCCGCAGGTTATCTCTGAAGCTTTCTTT
CASTSPQVISEAFF
>.|TRBV27|16|TRBJ1-5|.
TGTGCCAGCAGTCCCCTAGCACAGGCTAGCAATCAGCCCCAGCATTTT
CASSPLAQASNQPQHF
>.|TRBV30|12|TRBJ2-7|.
TGTGGCTACGACCGGGACGGGTACGAGCAGTACTTC
CGYDRDGYEQYF
>medium-sized|TRBV27|13|TRBJ1-2|.
TGTGCCAGCAGTTTCCAGGTGATCTATGGCTACACCTTC
CASSFQVIYGYTF
>.|TRBV10-1|11|TRBJ2-7|.
TGCGCCAGCAGTGACGGAGGCGAGCAGTACTTC
CASSDGGEQYF
>.|TRBV10-3|13|TRBJ2-7|TRBD2
TGTGCCATCAAGCGGGACTCCTCTCGCGAGCAGTACTTC
CAIKRDSSREQYF
>.|TRBV28|18|TRBJ2-1|.
TGTGCCAGCAGTTTATTCGCCTTCGGGGGAAGCTCCTACAATGAGCAGTTCTTC
CASSLFAFGGSSYNEQFF
>.|TRBV29-1|11|TRBJ1-4|.
TGCAGCGCCTGGGGAGAGTCAAAACTGTTTTTT
CSAWGESKLFF
>.|TRBV30|13|TRBJ1-5|.
TGTGCCAGTGGGGGGGAGTACAATCAGCCCCAGCATTTT
CASGGEYNQPQHF
>.|TRBV6-5|13|TRBJ2-1|TRBD1
TGTGCCACAAGGGACGGGGACAGGGATGAGCAGTTCTTC
CATRDGDRDEQFF
>few|TRBV7-2|14|TRBJ1-1|.
TGTGCCAGCAGCTTTCAGGTTTGGGACACTGAAGCTTTCTTT
CASSFQVWDTEAFF
>.|TRBV29-1|10|TRBJ1-2|.
TGCAGCGCCCTCGAGGGCCGCCTGACCTTC
CSALEGRLTF
>few|TRBV2|14|TRBJ1-1|.
TGTGCCAGCAGTGCGGGCGGTTCACACACTGAAGCTTTCTTT
CASSAGGSHTEAFF
>.|TRBV9|15|TRBJ2-7|TRBD2
TGTGCCAGCAGCGGCGGGGGGACTAGCTATCTCGAGCAGTACTTC
CASSGGGTSYLEQYF
>.|TRBV5-1|15|TRBJ2-7|.
TGCGCCAGCAGCTTCCGGGACCGCGAGTGGTACGAGCAGTACTTC
CASSFRDREWYEQYF
>.|TRBV9|16|TRBJ2-1|.
TGTGCCAGCAGCGTAGCTCCGGGGACGGAAGACAATGAGCAGTTCTTC
CASSVAPGTEDNEQFF
>.|TRBV11-2|15|TRBJ2-7|TRBD1
TGTGCCAGCAGCACCTCATTAGGGGGCCGCTACGAGCAGTACTTC
CASSTSLGGRYEQYF
>.|TRBV21-1|17|TRBJ2-7|.
TGTGCCAGCAGCAAAGATAGTTCCGGGGCGCGGGGTGAAGAGCAGTACTTC
CASSKDSSGARGEEQYF
>.|TRBV6-5|13|TRBJ1-5|TRBD1
TGTGCCAGCAGAGACACAGGGGGAAGGTCCCAGCATTTT
CASRDTGGRSQHF
>once|TRBV5-4|16|TRBJ2-5|TRBD2
TGTGCCAGCAGCCTAGGACTAGCGGGGACCCAAGAGACCCAGTACTTC
CASSLGLAGTQETQYF
>.|TRBV5-4|16|TRBJ2-6|.
TGTGCCAGCAGTTTCCGTCGGAGCTCTGGGGCCAACGTCCTGACTTTC
CASSFRRSSGANVLTF
>.|TRBV7-9|15|TRBJ2-3|.
TGTGCCAGCAGCCTCTTTACGGGTTCCACAGATACGCAGTATTTT
CASSLFTGSTDTQYF
>few|TRBV15|11|TRBJ2-5|.
TGTGCCACCAGCAGAGGAGAGACCCAGTACTTC
CATSRGETQYF
>.|TRBV19|14|TRBJ1-5|.
TGTGCCAGTAGTATCCCCGGGACAAATCAGCCCCAGCATTTT
CASSIPGTNQPQHF
>.|TRBV4-3|14|TRBJ1-1|.
TGCGCCAGCAGCCGAGACCGAACCCAGATTGAAGCTTTCTTT
CASSRDRTQIEAFF
>once|TRBV19|15|TRBJ1-2|.
TGTGCCAGTAGTATACTTCGGGGGCTTATCTATGGCTACACCTTC
CASSILRGLIYGYTF
>.|TRBV10-3|16|TRBJ2-2|.
TGTGCCATCAGTGAGGGGGGATGGCCGAACACCGGGGAGCTGTTTTTT
CAISEGGWPNTGELFF
>.|TRBV5-5|15|TRBJ2-3|.
TGTGCCAGCAGCTTGGGGCACAGGGATCCAGATACGCAGTATTTT
CASSLGHRDPDTQYF
>.|TRBV6-5|16|TRBJ2-1|TRBD2
TGTGCCAGCAGTTACGGGATAGCGGGGGGGCCCGGTGAGCAGTTCTTC
CASSYGIAGGPGEQFF
>.|TRBV4-1|15|TRBJ1-2|TRBD1
TGCGCCAGCAGCCAAGACAAGACAGGGAACTATGGCTACACCTTC
CASSQDKTGNYGYTF
>once|TRBV19|17|TRBJ1-5|.
TGTGCCAGTAGTGTAACCCTAGGGGACGGTAGCAATCAGCCCCAGCATTTT
CASSVTLGDGSNQPQHF
>.|TRBV5-1|16|TRBJ2-1|TRBD2
TGCGCCAGCAGCTATCTAGCGGGAGACGGATACAATGAGCAGTTCTTC
CASSYLAGDGYNEQFF
>few|TRBV7-9|14|TRBJ1-1|TRBD1
TGTGCCAGCAGGGCGACAGGGCAAGTCACTGAAGCTTTCTTT
CASRATGQVTEAFF
>.|TRBV10-3|11|TRBJ1-2|.
TGTGCCATCGGGGCAGGGAATGGCTACACCTTC
CAIGAGNGYTF